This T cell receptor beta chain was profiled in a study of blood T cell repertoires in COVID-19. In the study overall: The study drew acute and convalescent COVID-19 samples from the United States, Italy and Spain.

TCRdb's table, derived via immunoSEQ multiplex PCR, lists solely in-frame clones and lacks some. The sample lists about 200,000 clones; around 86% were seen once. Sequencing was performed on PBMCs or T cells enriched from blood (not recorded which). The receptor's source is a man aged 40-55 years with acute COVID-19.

DNA of the CDR3: TGTGCCAGCAGCACTCGGGGGGACCAAGTCACCGGGGAGCTGTTTTTT. Residues: CASSTRGDQVTGELFF. The gene calls are TRBV7-9 and TRBJ2-2, with TRBD2 matching over 7 bases. The CDR3 contains 16 residues. Trimming took 5 bases from V and 4 from J; bases not matched to a gene: 10. Germline V gene sequence: CDR1 SEHNR, CDR2 FQNEAQ (reference sequence).